Listed below are T cell receptor beta chains from one sample, sequenced in a study of blood T cell repertoires in COVID-19. Repertoires were generated with immunoSEQ multiplex PCR, while TCRdb's copy carries only in-frame clones and drops some. Found here are tens of thousands of clones, around 89% of them singletons; the top ten hold approximately 13%. The sequencing sample was made of peripheral blood. Receptors were obtained from a man between 65 and 79 years old with active or convalescent COVID-19. CDR3s leave out the opening cysteine and the closing phenylalanine or tryptophan. Size is omitted from some rows. Given values are once, few, many or a class for expanded clones.

>NA|TRBJ1-4|TRBV5-1
ASSLGQGAGNEKLF
>NA|TRBJ1-1|TRBV5-1
ASSPLVLAGTEAF
>NA|TRBJ2-1|TRBV30
AWSRDNYNEQF
>once|TRBJ2-1|TRBV7-2
ASSLAQGGNEQF
>NA|TRBJ2-7|TRBV9
ASSVGPGQTDEQY
>NA|TRBJ2-6|TRBV10-3
AISDRTGYASSGANVLT
>NA|TRBJ2-6|TRBV28
ASSLSTGGLRANVLT
>NA|TRBJ2-7|TRBV15
ATSRDLRPGQLTYEQY
>NA|TRBJ1-5|TRBV27
ASSLGQGNQPQH
>NA|TRBJ2-2|TRBV3-1/TRBV3-2
ASTPLVTSGNLAGELF
>NA|TRBJ2-1|TRBV12-5
ASGLVQEQF
>once|TRBJ2-5|TRBV5-4
ASSLDARGQETQY